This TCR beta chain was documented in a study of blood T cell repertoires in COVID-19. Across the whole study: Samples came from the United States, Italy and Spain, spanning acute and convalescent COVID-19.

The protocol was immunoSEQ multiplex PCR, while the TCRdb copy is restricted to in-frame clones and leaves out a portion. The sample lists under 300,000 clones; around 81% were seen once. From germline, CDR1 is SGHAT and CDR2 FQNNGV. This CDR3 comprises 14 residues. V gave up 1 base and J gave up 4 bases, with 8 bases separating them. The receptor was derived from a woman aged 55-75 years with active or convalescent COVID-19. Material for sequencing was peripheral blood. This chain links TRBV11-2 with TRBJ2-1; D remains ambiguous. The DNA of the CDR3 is TGTGCCAGCAGCTTAGCAGGTACATACAATGAGCAGTTCTTC. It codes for CASSLAGTYNEQFF.